The 28 T cell receptor beta chains listed next were all sequenced from one sample in a study of cytomegalovirus exposure and HLA in healthy donors. The PCR had 60 Vbeta and 13 Jbeta primers. Sequencing was performed with immunoSEQ multiplex PCR; in TCRdb, only in-frame clones are kept and a portion is missing. Here the sample spans 95,000 to 150,000 clones, about three fifths being singletons. Sequenced: PBMCs. Receptors were obtained from a woman aged 40 to 55 in good health and CMV-seropositive.

The gene calls are TRBV19 and TRBJ1-1; maybe TRBD1 (6 bases). Per germline, CDR1 LNHDA and CDR2 SQIVND (reference sequence). CDR3 length: 15 amino acids. With 4 bases removed from V and 7 bases from J, the gap between germline ends came to 19 bases. This chain's CDR3 is CASSSTRGGPIEAFF. The CDR3 DNA sequence: TGTGCCAGTAGTAGTACCAGAGGGGGACCGATTGAAGCTTTCTTT.

This chain links TRBV30 with TRBJ2-6; 7 bases fit TRBD1. Per germline, CDR1 GTSNPN and CDR2 SVGIG (reference sequence). This CDR3 contains 15 residues. Trimming removed 4 bases from V and 0 bases from J; junction bases left unmatched: 3. DNA of the CDR3: TGTGCCTGGATGCCAGGGGGCTCTGGGGCCAACGTCCTGACTTTC. It is translated as CAWMPGGSGANVLTF.

This clone was counted between two and nine times. The V gene is TRBV11-2, the J gene TRBJ2-7; no clear D gene. Germline CDR1 is SGHAT and CDR2 is FQNNGV. V was trimmed by 0 bases and J by 4 bases, leaving 10 bases between them. The CDR3 covers 14 residues. CDR3 sequence: CASSLDIGWYEQYF. The DNA of the CDR3 is TGTGCCAGCAGCTTAGATATCGGGTGGTACGAGCAGTACTTC.

This clone was observed a few times. This chain connects TRBV5-4 to TRBJ2-6; a possible D gene is TRBD2 (5 bases). Trimming pared 4 bases from V and 6 bases from J, leaving 5 bases between. This CDR3 is built from 12 residues. The germline CDR1 and CDR2 sequences are SGHNT and YYREEE (reference sequence). The CDR3 sequence is CASSREANVLTF. The CDR3 DNA sequence: TGTGCCAGCAGCCGGGAGGCCAACGTCCTGACTTTC.

The gene calls are TRBV5-1 and TRBJ1-2; 10 positions match TRBD1. Per germline, CDR1 SGHRS and CDR2 YFSETQ. V was clipped by 0 bases and J by 6 bases; unmatched bases: 5. The CDR3 is 15 residues long. The CDR3 nucleotides are TGCGCCAGCAGCTTGGGACAGGGGGCAAGGGATGGCTACACCTTC. This codes for CASSLGQGARDGYTF. The whole variable domain, filled in from reference TRBV5-1 and TRBJ1-2, reads KAGVTQTPRYLIKTRGQQVTLSCSPISGHRSVSWYQQTPGQGLQFLFEYFSETQRNKGNFPGRFSGRQFSNSRSEMNVSTLELGDSALYLCASSLGQGARDGYTFGSGTRLTVV.

CDR3 nucleotides: TGTGCCAGCAGCTTTTGGACAGGGGGGGGGTCGTATTTACATGAGCAGTTCTTC. Translation gives CASSFWTGGGSYLHEQFF. The chain recombines TRBV7-2 with TRBJ2-1; TRBD1 matches at 10 bases. J lost 8 bases, V lost 3 bases, and 16 bases had no gene match. CDR3 length: 18 amino acids. In germline, CDR1 is SGHTA, CDR2 FQGNSA.

The J gene is TRBJ2-7, the V gene TRBV18; TRBD1 is a possible D gene (6 bases). The V end lost 3 bases, the J end lost 2 bases, and 11 bases lay between the germline ends. Germline assignment: CDR1 KGHSH and CDR2 LQKENI. CDR3 length equals 14 residues. The CDR3 reads CASSPADRPYEQYF. CDR3 nucleotide sequence: TGTGCCAGCTCACCCGCGGACAGACCCTACGAGCAGTACTTC.

Here the CDR3 DNA reads TGTGCCAGCTCACCACCGTCGACAGGGTATGACTATGGCTACACCTTC. Protein: CASSPPSTGYDYGYTF. The V gene is TRBV18, the J gene TRBJ1-2; TRBD1 matches 7 bases. This CDR3 comprises 16 residues. Germline V gene lookup returns CDR1 KGHSH and CDR2 LQKENI. Trimming took 0 bases from V and 3 from J; bases not matched to a gene: 7.

This chain uses TRBV4-2 with TRBJ1-1; D uncertain. The CDR3 has 15 residues. Germline assignment: CDR1 LGHNA and CDR2 YNFKEQ. V was trimmed by 4 bases and J by 7 bases, leaving 19 bases between them. The CDR3 DNA reads TGTGCCAGCAGCCCCATGGGGTTAGCGGAGGGTGAAGCTTTCTTT. Translated: CASSPMGLAEGEAFF.

The chain recombines TRBV28 with TRBJ2-7; D may be TRBD2 (7 bases). Trimming removed 6 bases from V and 1 base from J, with 16 bases in between. The CDR3 is made up of 15 amino acids. Per the germline V gene, CDR1 is MDHEN and CDR2 is SYDVKM. CDR3 DNA sequence: TGTGCCAGCAGCCCTGGGGGGGGCTGGTCCTACGAGCAGTACTTC. It translates to CASSPGGGWSYEQYF.

V gene TRBV9 combines with J gene TRBJ1-2; D may be TRBD1 (6 bases). The CDR3 consists of 18 residues. V lost 6 bases and J lost 7, with 31 bases in between. From germline, CDR1 is SGDLS and CDR2 YYNGEE. The CDR3 bases are TGTGCCAGCACCCCTGGCGGTTCGGCGGTTGGGGGCTCAGGTGGCTACACCTTC. This sequence encodes CASTPGGSAVGGSGGYTF.

The rearrangement joins TRBV30 to TRBJ1-2, with D possibly TRBD1 on 6 matching bases. CDR1 and CDR2 from the germline V gene are GTSNPN and SVGIG (reference sequence). The CDR3 spans 13 residues. Trimming removed 1 base from V and 7 bases from J, with 13 bases in between. The CDR3 here is CAWSEVAGAGYTF. The CDR3 region has the DNA TGTGCCTGGAGTGAGGTGGCAGGGGCTGGCTACACCTTC.

This chain links TRBV18 with TRBJ2-1; 8 positions match TRBD2. The CDR3 has 17 residues. Germline-derived CDR1 and CDR2 are KGHSH and LQKENI. The J segment lost 5 bases and the V segment lost 1 base, leaving 10 bases of the junction unmatched. The CDR3 is CASSPRGGGNNNNEQFF. The CDR3 DNA reads as TGTGCCAGCTCACCACGGGGCGGGGGGAATAACAACAATGAGCAGTTCTTC.

This chain joins TRBV7-2 and TRBJ1-3; D is uncertain. V gave up 7 bases and J gave up 7 bases, with 20 bases separating them. CDR1 SGHTA and CDR2 FQGNSA come from the germline V gene. The CDR3 length is 15 residues. The CDR3 is CASTVSGSAGNTIYF. Written as DNA, the CDR3 is TGTGCCAGCACCGTGTCGGGCTCGGCGGGGAACACCATATATTTT.

V usage is TRBV27 and J usage is TRBJ2-7; no reliable D call. The CDR3 covers 12 residues. V gave up 5 bases and J gave up 1 base, with 6 bases separating them. CDR1 MNHEY and CDR2 SMNVEV come from the germline V gene (reference sequence). The CDR3 protein is CASSQESYEQYF. DNA for the CDR3: TGTGCCAGCAGTCAAGAGTCCTACGAGCAGTACTTC.

This sequence joins TRBV19 and TRBJ1-6; 8 nucleotides agree with TRBD1. Losses at the gene ends were 4 bases for V and 5 bases for J; bases not matched to a gene: 13. Germline lookup yields CDR1 LNHDA and CDR2 SQIVND (reference sequence). The CDR3 runs 18 residues. CDR3 in amino acids: CASSSRTGGTGNNSPLHF. Written as DNA, the CDR3 is TGTGCCAGTAGTAGCCGGACAGGAGGGACAGGAAATAATTCACCCCTCCACTTT.

Only a few counts were recorded for this clone. The rearrangement links TRBV10-2 to TRBJ2-3, with 11 bases that match TRBD2. The CDR3 runs to 17 residues. Germline CDR1 is WSHSY and CDR2 is SAAADI. Trimming took 7 bases from V and 2 from J; bases not matched to a gene: 11. CDR3 in DNA: TGCGCCAGCAACTTAGATCCGGGACTAGCGGTCACAGATACGCAGTATTTT. Residues: CASNLDPGLAVTDTQYF.

This chain joins TRBV30 and TRBJ2-3, with 12 nucleotides matching TRBD1. V was clipped by 7 bases and J by 4 bases; unmatched bases: 6. The CDR3 length is 14 residues. The germline V gene encodes CDR1 GTSNPN and CDR2 SVGIG (reference sequence). The CDR3, as DNA: TGTGCCTCGGGACAGGGGGCTAGGGCAGATACGCAGTATTTT. Encoded protein: CASGQGARADTQYF.

The chain couples TRBV19 to TRBJ1-1, with D hard to call. Deletions cut 5 bases from V and 7 bases from J, with 14 bases between. The CDR3 length is 13 residues. Germline CDR1 LNHDA, CDR2 SQIVND (reference sequence). The CDR3 protein is CASSLRASSEAFF. Here the CDR3 DNA reads TGTGCCAGTAGTCTGAGGGCATCGAGTGAAGCTTTCTTT.

This chain links TRBV15 with TRBJ2-1; the D gene is possibly TRBD2 (6 bases). The CDR3 has 15 amino acids. V was clipped by 1 base and J by 4 bases, with 11 bases between them. Germline CDR1 and CDR2: LNHNV and YYDKDF (reference sequence). This CDR3 reads CATSRVGDLYNEQFF. The DNA of the CDR3 is TGTGCCACCAGCAGAGTGGGGGACTTATACAATGAGCAGTTCTTC.

The J gene is TRBJ2-3, the V gene TRBV2, with 9 bases matching TRBD2. CDR3 length equals 16 residues. Germline V gene lookup returns CDR1 SNHLY and CDR2 FYNNEI. The ends lost 4 bases at V and 1 base at J; junction bases unmatched: 6. The CDR3 is CASSAPSSGGTDTQYF. CDR3 nucleotides: TGTGCCAGCAGTGCTCCGTCTAGCGGGGGCACAGATACGCAGTATTTT.

This clone appeared a few times. The CDR3 reads CASKGGGVGTEAFF. The DNA of the CDR3 is TGTGCCAGTAAAGGGGGGGGAGTTGGCACTGAAGCTTTCTTT. V and J are TRBV6-5 and TRBJ1-1, with TRBD1 as a possible D gene (6 bases). The CDR3 has 14 amino acids. From germline, CDR1 is MNHEY and CDR2 SVGAGI. The V end lost 9 bases, the J end lost 4 bases, and 18 bases lay between the germline ends.

The chain employs TRBV28 and TRBJ2-1; 10 bases fit TRBD1. V lost 2 bases and J lost 7; bases outside the gene matches: 2. Germline V gives CDR1 MDHEN, CDR2 SYDVKM. The CDR3 runs to 14 residues. CDR3 nucleotides: TGTGCCAGCAGTTTAGGACAGGGGGTGAATGAGCAGTTCTTC. This codes for CASSLGQGVNEQFF.

This clone was counted a few times. CDR3 sequence reads: CASAGGPPYEQFF. DNA of the CDR3: TGTGCCAGCGCCGGGGGGCCGCCGTATGAGCAGTTCTTC. The chain couples TRBV6-5 to TRBJ2-1, with a weak D call TRBD2 (7 bases). Trimming cost V 8 bases and J 8 bases, with 16 bases left between them. The length of the CDR3 is 13 residues. CDR1 is MNHEY and CDR2 is SVGAGI in the germline V gene.

This clone appeared once. A junction boundary mismatches the germline segment, possibly from a read error. The V gene is TRBV5-1, the J gene TRBJ1-1; possible D gene TRBD1, 5 bases. The V gene's germline CDR1 is SGHRS and CDR2 YFSETQ. This CDR3 contains 14 residues. The CDR3 reads CASSFEGVNTEVFF. The CDR3 DNA sequence: TGCGCCAGCAGCTTTGAAGGGGTGAACACTGAAGTTTTCTTT.

This clone appeared a single time. This chain links TRBV12-1 with TRBJ2-2; no DNA check was done on the table's D call, TRBD2. TRBV12-1 is annotated as a pseudogene. The CDR3 runs 16 residues. CDR3 residues: CASSFTYREGTGELFF. CDR3 nucleotides: TGTGCCAGCAGCTTTACGTATCGGGAGGGAACCGGGGAGCTGTTTTTT.

Of note for this clone: Other DNA sequences in this specimen translate into the identical CDR3. The rearrangement uses TRBV7-9 and TRBJ1-1, with unresolved D. Germline CDR1 SEHNR, CDR2 FQNEAQ (reference sequence). V was cut by 5 bases and J by 8 bases, with 12 bases left in between. The CDR3 runs to 12 residues. The CDR3 region has the DNA TGTGCCAGCAGCCTCGGGGTAGTGGAAGCTTTCTTT. Residues: CASSLGVVEAFF.

The chain recombines TRBV11-3 with TRBJ2-7; 7 bases match TRBD1. CDR1 and CDR2 from the germline V gene are SGHNT and YENEEA. The CDR3 extends over 15 amino acids. The V gene end was trimmed by 1 base and the J gene end by 1 base; junction bases not matched to a gene: 4. The CDR3: CASSLVAGGSYEQYF. The CDR3 region has the DNA TGTGCCAGCAGCTTAGTAGCAGGGGGATCCTACGAGCAGTACTTC.